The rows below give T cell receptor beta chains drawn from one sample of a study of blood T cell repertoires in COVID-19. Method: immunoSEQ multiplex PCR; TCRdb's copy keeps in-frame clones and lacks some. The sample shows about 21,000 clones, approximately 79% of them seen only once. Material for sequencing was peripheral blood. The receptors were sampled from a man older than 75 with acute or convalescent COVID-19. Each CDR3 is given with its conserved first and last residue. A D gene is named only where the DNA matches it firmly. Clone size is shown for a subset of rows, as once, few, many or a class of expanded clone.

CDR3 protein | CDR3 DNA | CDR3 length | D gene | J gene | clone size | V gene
CASSLDSGSGGYTF | TGTGCCAGCAGCTTAGATTCCGGGAGCGGTGGCTACACCTTC | 14 | . | TRBJ1-2 | . | TRBV7-6
CASSTADRGYPGELFF | TGTGCCAGCAGTACCGCCGACAGGGGGTATCCCGGGGAGCTGTTTTTT | 16 | TRBD1 | TRBJ2-2 | . | TRBV2
CASTSRQGAGGNQPQHF | TGTGCCAGTACGTCCCGGCAGGGGGCAGGTGGCAATCAGCCCCAGCATTTT | 17 | TRBD1 | TRBJ1-5 | . | TRBV19
CASSEGSGGQGKLFF | TGTGCCAGCAGTGAAGGTAGTGGGGGACAGGGTAAACTGTTTTTT | 15 | TRBD1 | TRBJ1-4 | . | TRBV25-1
CASTSGTVSNQPQHF | TGTGCCAGCACCTCAGGGACAGTTAGCAATCAGCCCCAGCATTTT | 15 | TRBD1 | TRBJ1-5 | . | TRBV28
CASSQRANLANVLTF | TGTGCCAGCAGCCAGCGGGCCAACCTGGCCAACGTCCTGACTTTC | 15 | . | TRBJ2-6 | . | TRBV3-1/TRBV3-2
CASSPIRAGVSDTQYF | TGTGCCAGCAGTCCGATCCGGGCAGGGGTTTCCGATACGCAGTATTTT | 16 | . | TRBJ2-3 | . | TRBV27
CASSHPGIATNEKLFF | TGTGCCAGCAGCCACCCAGGTATTGCAACTAATGAAAAACTGTTTTTT | 16 | . | TRBJ1-4 | . | TRBV3-1/TRBV3-2
CAWRTENTGELFF | TGTGCCTGGAGAACAGAGAACACCGGGGAGCTGTTTTTT | 13 | . | TRBJ2-2 | few | TRBV30
CASRGQGANYGYTF | TGTGCCAGTAGGGGACAGGGGGCGAACTATGGCTACACCTTC | 14 | TRBD1 | TRBJ1-2 | . | TRBV19
CASSELRGEAFF | TGTGCCAGCAGTGAACTCAGGGGTGAAGCTTTCTTT | 12 | . | TRBJ1-1 | . | TRBV6-1
CASRRREGLNEQFF | TGTGCCAGCAGAAGGCGGGAGGGCCTAAATGAGCAGTTCTTC | 14 | TRBD2 | TRBJ2-1 | . | TRBV2
CASSIKSGTYEQYF | TGTGCCAGTAGTATAAAAAGCGGAACCTACGAGCAGTACTTC | 14 | . | TRBJ2-7 | . | TRBV19
CAWSVGDTEAFF | TGTGCCTGGAGTGTCGGGGACACTGAAGCTTTCTTT | 12 | . | TRBJ1-1 | . | TRBV30
CASSVSTGNTEAFF | TGTGCCAGCAGCGTTAGTACGGGGAACACTGAAGCTTTCTTT | 14 | . | TRBJ1-1 | . | TRBV11-2
CASSRVPDTQYF | TGTGCCAGCAGCCGGGTTCCAGATACGCAGTATTTT | 12 | . | TRBJ2-3 | . | TRBV12-3/TRBV12-4
CASRRTGQGVYEQYF | TGTGCCAGCAGACGAACTGGACAGGGGGTCTACGAGCAGTACTTC | 15 | TRBD1 | TRBJ2-7 | . | TRBV7-2
CASSLTGAAKNIQYF | TGTGCCAGCAGCCTTACAGGAGCGGCCAAAAACATTCAGTACTTC | 15 | . | TRBJ2-4 | . | TRBV14
CASSTPDTIRAFF | TGTGCCAGCAGTACCCCGGACACCATTAGGGCTTTCTTT | 13 | . | TRBJ1-1 | . | TRBV25-1
CASSQAGDRERGYTF | TGTGCCAGCAGCCAAGCCGGGGACAGGGAGCGTGGCTACACCTTC | 15 | TRBD1 | TRBJ1-2 | . | TRBV14
CASSPGTGAEAFF | TGCGCCAGCAGCCCCGGAACGGGGGCTGAAGCTTTCTTT | 13 | . | TRBJ1-1 | few | TRBV5-1
CASSFEQVQETQYF | TGTGCCAGCAGCTTCGAACAGGTCCAAGAGACCCAGTACTTC | 14 | . | TRBJ2-5 | . | TRBV7-8
CASSLWGQGGYTF | TGTGCCAGCAGTCTGTGGGGGCAGGGTGGCTACACCTTC | 13 | . | TRBJ1-2 | . | TRBV6-5
CASSFQQGGAFF | TGTGCCAGCAGTTTTCAGCAGGGGGGAGCTTTCTTT | 12 | TRBD1 | TRBJ1-1 | . | TRBV12-3/TRBV12-4
CASSYRGRLDNEQFF | TGTGCCAGCAGTTACAGGGGGCGGCTAGACAATGAGCAGTTCTTC | 15 | TRBD1 | TRBJ2-1 | . | TRBV6-5
CASSYRGYEQYF | TGTGCCAGCAGTTACCGGGGCTACGAGCAGTACTTC | 12 | . | TRBJ2-7 | . | TRBV6-6
CASSLRTPTNEKLFF | TGTGCCAGCAGTTTAAGGACACCAACTAATGAAAAACTGTTTTTT | 15 | . | TRBJ1-4 | once | TRBV28
CASSVGVPPGKNEQYF | TGTGCCAGCAGCGTAGGTGTACCCCCGGGGAAAAACGAGCAGTACTTC | 16 | . | TRBJ2-7 | . | TRBV9
CATSDPQTGLGGHNEQFF | TGTGCCACCAGTGACCCGCAGACAGGGTTAGGGGGACACAATGAGCAGTTCTTC | 18 | TRBD1 | TRBJ2-1 | . | TRBV24-1
CASSFQSNTEAFF | TGTGCCAGCAGCTTTCAGTCGAACACTGAAGCTTTCTTT | 13 | . | TRBJ1-1 | . | TRBV11-3
CASSLGGLNTEAFF | TGTGCCAGCAGCTTGGGGGGCCTGAACACTGAAGCTTTCTTT | 14 | . | TRBJ1-1 | . | TRBV5-6
CANSIQEGAGELFF | TGTGCCAACAGCATCCAGGAGGGAGCCGGGGAGCTGTTTTTT | 14 | . | TRBJ2-2 | . | TRBV9
CASSSIDRHYGYTF | TGTGCCAGCAGCTCAATCGACAGGCACTATGGCTACACCTTC | 14 | . | TRBJ1-2 | . | TRBV4-2
CASSTYRVHSNQPQHF | TGTGCCAGTAGTACATACAGGGTCCATAGCAATCAGCCCCAGCATTTT | 16 | . | TRBJ1-5 | . | TRBV19
CASTRRRGNEQFF | TGTGCCAGCACCCGTCGGAGGGGTAATGAGCAGTTCTTC | 13 | . | TRBJ2-1 | . | TRBV11-2
CASSRGLAGYTGEDTQYF | TGTGCCAGCAGCCGAGGACTAGCGGGTTACACGGGGGAAGATACGCAGTATTTT | 18 | TRBD2 | TRBJ2-3 | . | TRBV7-3
CSVGQARGYTF | TGCAGCGTGGGACAAGCTCGTGGCTACACCTTC | 11 | . | TRBJ1-2 | . | TRBV29-1
CASSSETGISGNTIYF | TGTGCCAGCAGCTCCGAAACAGGGATCTCCGGAAACACCATATATTTT | 16 | . | TRBJ1-3 | few | TRBV7-9
CATSRVVTLAKNIQYF | TGTGCCACCAGCAGAGTTGTGACACTAGCCAAAAACATTCAGTACTTC | 16 | . | TRBJ2-4 | . | TRBV15
CASSQEGAGGPAEQYF | TGCGCCAGCAGCCAAGAGGGGGCGGGAGGGCCTGCCGAGCAGTACTTC | 16 | TRBD2 | TRBJ2-7 | . | TRBV4-3
CASSIQTGRNTEAFF | TGTGCCAGTAGCATCCAGACAGGGAGGAACACTGAAGCTTTCTTT | 15 | TRBD1 | TRBJ1-1 | . | TRBV19
CASSLFRRAPGELFF | TGTGCCAGCAGCTTATTTCGGAGGGCCCCCGGGGAGCTGTTTTTT | 15 | . | TRBJ2-2 | . | TRBV7-9
CASSRTSGSNRNEQFF | TGTGCCAGCAGCCGGACTAGCGGGTCCAACCGTAATGAGCAGTTCTTC | 16 | TRBD2 | TRBJ2-1 | . | TRBV6-4
CASSVMAPRSYNEQFF | TGTGCCAGCAGTGTTATGGCCCCCCGCTCCTACAATGAGCAGTTCTTC | 16 | . | TRBJ2-1 | once | TRBV6-1
CAISESGQQQETQYF | TGTGCCATCAGTGAGTCGGGACAGCAACAAGAGACCCAGTACTTC | 15 | TRBD1 | TRBJ2-5 | . | TRBV10-3
CATGLQGAPGETQYF | TGTGCCACGGGGTTACAGGGGGCGCCGGGAGAGACCCAGTACTTC | 15 | TRBD1 | TRBJ2-5 | . | TRBV15
CASSLAGRGETQYF | TGTGCCAGCAGCTTAGCGGGCAGGGGAGAGACCCAGTACTTC | 14 | . | TRBJ2-5 | . | TRBV7-2
CATSEVGSGNYNEQFF | TGTGCCACCAGTGAAGTGGGTAGCGGAAACTACAATGAGCAGTTCTTC | 16 | . | TRBJ2-1 | . | TRBV24-1
CASVNRAPNTEAFF | TGTGCCAGCGTAAACAGGGCGCCGAACACTGAAGCTTTCTTT | 14 | . | TRBJ1-1 | . | TRBV6-5
CASTSRQVGPEAFF | TGTGCCAGCACCTCGCGACAGGTGGGCCCTGAAGCTTTCTTT | 14 | . | TRBJ1-1 | . | TRBV28
CASSPVGVAGLKETQYF | TGTGCCAGCTCACCAGTGGGGGTAGCGGGATTGAAGGAGACCCAGTACTTC | 17 | TRBD2 | TRBJ2-5 | . | TRBV18
CASNPTGRTGELFF | TGTGCCAGCAATCCGACAGGGAGGACCGGGGAGCTGTTTTTT | 14 | . | TRBJ2-2 | . | TRBV27
CSASGGTEAFF | TGCAGTGCTAGCGGGGGCACTGAAGCTTTCTTT | 11 | . | TRBJ1-1 | . | TRBV20-1